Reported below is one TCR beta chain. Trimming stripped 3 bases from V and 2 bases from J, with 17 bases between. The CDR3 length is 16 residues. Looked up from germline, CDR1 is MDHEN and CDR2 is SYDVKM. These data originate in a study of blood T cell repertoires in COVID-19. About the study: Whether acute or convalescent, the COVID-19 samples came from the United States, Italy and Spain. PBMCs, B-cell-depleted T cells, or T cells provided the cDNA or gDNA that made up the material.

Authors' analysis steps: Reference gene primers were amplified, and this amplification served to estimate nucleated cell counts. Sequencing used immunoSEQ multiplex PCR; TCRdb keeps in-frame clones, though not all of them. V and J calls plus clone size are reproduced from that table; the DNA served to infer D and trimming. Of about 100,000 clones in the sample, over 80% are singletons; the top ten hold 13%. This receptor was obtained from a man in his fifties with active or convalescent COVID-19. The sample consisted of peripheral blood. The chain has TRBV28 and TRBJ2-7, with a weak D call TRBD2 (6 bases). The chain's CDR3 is CASSFNAGRGAYEQYF. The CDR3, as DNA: TGTGCCAGCAGTTTTAATGCGGGACGGGGAGCCTACGAGCAGTACTTC.